Listed here is a single T cell receptor (beta chain). Germline V gene data show CDR1 as MDHEN and CDR2 as SYDVKM. The CDR3 loop spans 14 amino acids. Losses at the gene ends were 5 bases for V and 2 bases for J; bases not matched to a gene: 6. The data stem from a study of cytomegalovirus exposure and HLA in healthy donors. Both 60 Vbeta primers and 13 Jbeta primers went into the PCR. Profiled with immunoSEQ multiplex PCR; TCRdb holds only in-frame clones, not every one. The repertoire has around 110,000 clones, 81% of them found once; the top ten carry about 3.9%. The chain employs TRBV28 and TRBJ2-7, with 7 bases fitting TRBD1. Source material: PBMCs. The sequence derives from a woman aged 25 to 39 in good health and CMV-seronegative. The CDR3 region is CASSPRGQTYEQYF. CDR3 DNA sequence: TGTGCCAGCAGTCCTCGGGGACAGACCTACGAGCAGTACTTC.